This T cell receptor (beta chain) was recovered during a study of blood T cell repertoires in COVID-19. Study summary: Samples representing acute and convalescent COVID-19 were sourced from the United States, Italy and Spain.

The CDR3 is 14 residues long. Germline V gene lookup returns CDR1 SGHTA and CDR2 FQGTGA. V trimming: 2 bases; J trimming: 7 bases; junction bases outside the gene matches: 5. In the authors' workflow: Cell counts per sample came from amplifying reference gene primers. Measured with immunoSEQ multiplex PCR; TCRdb has only the in-frame clones, and not every one. The DNA gave D and trimming, while V, J and clone size come from that table. The table has about 73,000 clones, about 88% seen once. The sequencing input was peripheral blood. V and J are TRBV7-3 and TRBJ2-1; 7 bases align to TRBD2. The source of this sequence is a man older than 75 with acute or convalescent COVID-19. The CDR3 sequence is CASSLGGESNEQFF. The DNA of the CDR3 is TGTGCCAGCAGCTTAGGGGGGGAGTCAAATGAGCAGTTCTTC.